The source of this T cell receptor beta chain is a study of T cells in women clearing cervical HPV infection. Across the whole study: Cases' blood sampling followed lesion detection by median around 150 days (90 to 200).

Germline trimming cut 4 bases from V and 0 bases from J; bases unmatched to any gene: 10. The length of the CDR3 is 16 residues. Looked up from germline, CDR1 is DFQATT and CDR2 is SNEGSKA (reference sequence). Turning to this clone: The read terminates 3 residues ahead of where the CDR3 ends, so the germline J gene completes it.

The assay was immunoSEQ multiplex PCR, and TCRdb's table has in-frame clones only and misses some. Its table lists some 39,000 clones. Sequenced material: blood buffy coat. This chain links TRBV20-1 with TRBJ2-7; 9 positions match TRBD2. The sequence derives from a woman between 18 and 75 years old with a cervical HPV16 infection that either progressed to CIN3+ or cleared (not recorded which). CDR3 bases read: TGCAGTGCTACGGGAACTAGCGGGCCCCGCTCCTACGAG. The encoded protein is CSATGTSGPRSYE. In full, the CDR3 reads CSATGTSGPRSYEQYF.